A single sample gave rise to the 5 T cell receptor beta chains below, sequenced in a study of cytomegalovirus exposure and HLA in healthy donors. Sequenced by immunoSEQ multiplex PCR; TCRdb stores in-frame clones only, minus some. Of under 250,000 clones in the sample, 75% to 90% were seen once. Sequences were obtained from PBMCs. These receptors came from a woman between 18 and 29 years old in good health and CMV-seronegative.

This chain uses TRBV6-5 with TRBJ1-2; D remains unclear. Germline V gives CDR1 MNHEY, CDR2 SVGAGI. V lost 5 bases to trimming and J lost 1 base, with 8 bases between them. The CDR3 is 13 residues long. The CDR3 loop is CASSPPDNYGYTF. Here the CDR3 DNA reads TGTGCCAGCAGTCCCCCGGATAACTATGGCTACACCTTC.

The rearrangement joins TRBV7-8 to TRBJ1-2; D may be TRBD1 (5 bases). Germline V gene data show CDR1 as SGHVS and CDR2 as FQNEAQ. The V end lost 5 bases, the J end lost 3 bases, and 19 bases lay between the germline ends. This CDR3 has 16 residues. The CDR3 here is CASSPTGVREDYGYTF. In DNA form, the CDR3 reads TGTGCCAGCAGCCCTACGGGGGTCAGGGAGGACTATGGCTACACCTTC.

CDR3 nucleotides: TGTGCCAGCAGCTTGGAGCCAGTTTCCTCCTACGAGCAGTACTTC. This encodes CASSLEPVSSYEQYF. J is TRBJ2-7 and V is TRBV5-4; D is unresolved. CDR1 and CDR2 from the germline V gene are SGHNT and YYREEE (reference sequence). The CDR3 has 15 amino acids. V lost 0 bases and J 0 bases, leaving 10 bases between the germline ends. Based on the CDR3 plus reference TRBV5-4 and TRBJ2-7, the full variable domain is ETGVTQSPTHLIKTRGQQVTLRCSSQSGHNTVSWYQQALGQGPQFIFQYYREEENGRGNFPPRFSGLQFPNYSSELNVNALELDDSALYLCASSLEPVSSYEQYFGPGTRLTVT.

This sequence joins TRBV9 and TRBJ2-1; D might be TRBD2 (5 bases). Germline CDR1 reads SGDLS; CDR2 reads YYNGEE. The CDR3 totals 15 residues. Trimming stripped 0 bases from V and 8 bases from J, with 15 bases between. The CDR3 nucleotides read TGTGCCAGCAGCGTAGGGGGTCGGACTGGAGATGAGCAGTTCTTC. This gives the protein CASSVGGRTGDEQFF.

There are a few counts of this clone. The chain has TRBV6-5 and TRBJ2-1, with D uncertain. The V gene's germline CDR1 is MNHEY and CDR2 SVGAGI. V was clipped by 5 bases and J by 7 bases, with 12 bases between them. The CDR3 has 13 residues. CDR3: CASSARALNEQFF. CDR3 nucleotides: TGTGCCAGCAGTGCCCGGGCCTTAAATGAGCAGTTCTTC.